This T cell receptor beta chain was recovered during a study of human T cells and chemical hapten exposure (dated by TCRdb to the early 2020s). With respect to the entire study: For sensitization, 2% DPC in acetone was applied to a roughly 2 cm by roughly 2 cm area of upper inner arm skin. The patient cohort, mostly female, included alopecia areata with under or over 50% scalp involvement, alopecia totalis and alopecia universalis. Blood samples were taken from patients before sensitization (week 0) and at 2, 6 and about 24 weeks after DPC sensitization. Roughly 30 alopecia patients gave blood for TCR sequencing at one to four time points (pre-sensitization, 2, 6 and 24 weeks). Weekly therapeutic DPC doses were additionally applied to the scalp of patients throughout the roughly 24-week study period. Patch testing was performed on the upper back with Finn chambers containing 0.01% DPC, and the patch tests were scored after 6 days according to International Contact Dermatitis Research Group standards. Peripheral blood TCR repertoire changes were tracked in vivo in alopecia patients during primary and secondary sensitization to the hapten diphenylcyclopropenone (DPC). Libraries were combined into a pool for sequencing, and differences in TCR yield between samples came mainly from small differences in library volumes within the pool.

Reading from cysteine to phenylalanine, the CDR3 counts 15 amino acids. Here the CDR3 DNA is all that survives: 45 bases in frame from base 1. Receptor amplification or capture employed RACE. The sequencing machine was a NextSeq 500. Library preparation attached unique molecular identifiers to individual cDNA molecules for quantitative, reproducible TCR counting. Both TCR alpha and TCR beta chains were sequenced from each blood RNA sample. The study's own analysis went as follows. The median number of TCRs per sample was around 96,000, ranging from roughly 20,000 to 700,000. The Decombinator software suite was used to annotate V, J and CDR3 in the TCR reads. To make PS versus PT1 abundance plots, every sample was subsampled to the same number of TCRs (28,000). Expanded TCRs were defined as absent before sensitization and observed at least eight times at the 2-week time point. TCRdb cleaned the public reads at Q25 with fastp, built clones with MiXCR and kept in-frame beta chains. For every CDR3 protein sequence, its rows merge into one entry that carries the most common genes and DNA. TCRdb's processing, not the authors' own work, is the source of the V and J calls. The sample table lists fewer than 300,000 distinct CDR3 sequences, 7.5% to 9% of them with a count of one. The ten largest clones add up to around 1.2% of the sample.

What the authors observed across the whole study: Alopecia, a presumed autoimmune disease, was present in all patients, so the immune response of the patients might differ from that of healthy individuals. Repeated subsampling changed both the strength of the expansion versus patch-test correlation and the threshold at which that correlation became significant. The number of TCRs above 1 in 1000 frequency did not change with DPC sensitization; there was no evidence of global repertoire structure alterations. Significantly more large CDR3 similarity clusters were formed by expanded TCRs than by pre-sensitization or healthy control sets, consistent with antigen-driven responses. A positive correlation was found between the number of PT1 expanded TCRs and patch test score, with significance reached at thresholds 8, 16 and 32 but not 4.

Of note for this clonotype: Its antigen is not yet known. Base qualities are missing; no much larger clone stands one base away.

The time point label here, explained by the study, means: pre-sensitization, week 0. What this sample's treatment or condition label stands for: therapeutic diphenylcyclopropenone sensitization with weekly scalp DPC. At each patch-test visit, blood was drawn before the patch test was applied. Eligible patients were aged 18 to 70, diagnosed with alopecia, deemed suitable for DPC therapy, and excluded if pregnant. Total RNA was extracted from unfractionated whole blood that had been collected in Tempus Blood RNA tubes. The V gene is TRBV21-1 and the J gene is TRBJ2-1; TRBD1, the table's D call, lacks a check against the DNA. TRBV21-1 is classified as a pseudogene. This clonotype originated in a man aged 18 to 35 with alopecia areata. Some clones in this sample may be carry-over from other donors' samples. This specimen was whole blood, taken in connection with sensitization to the hapten diphenylcyclopropenone (DPC). The DNA sequence reads TGTGCCAGCAGCAAAGAGGGGTCAGGTTACAATGAGCAGTTCTTC. It codes for CASSKEGSGYNEQFF.